The entry that follows covers one T cell receptor (beta chain) sequence. Antigen unknown. The sample is drawn from a study of circulating CD8 cells and anti-PD-1 response in melanoma. The study's findings and limits: At M1, fewer than 8% of TRB clonotypes appeared in multiple subsets.

TCR libraries were prepared from around 15 ng of total RNA with the QIAseq Immune Repertoire TCR panel. TCRdb reanalysed the reads using MiXCR and keeps one entry per CDR3 protein. The sample holds about 280 distinct CDR3 sequences, approximately 9.8% seen once. From live CD3+CD8+TCRalphabeta+ cells, four PD-1 and/or TIGIT subsets were sorted. The TCR sequence derives from a human donor with melanoma. The starting material was CD8+ T cells from PBMCs, obtained at baseline or after one month of anti-PD-1 therapy (not recorded which).

The CDR3 nucleotides are TGTGCCAGCAGGACCTCTGGGGCTAATGAGCAGTTCTTC. Its translation: CASRTSGANEQFF. The chain links TRBV28 to TRBJ2-1, with a weak D call TRBD1 (5 bases). The V gene lost 6 bases and the J gene lost 7 bases, with 13 bases spanning the gap. This CDR3 is 13 amino acids long. The germline CDR1 and CDR2 sequences are MDHEN and SYDVKM. Variable domain in full (rest from reference TRBV28 and TRBJ2-1): DVKVTQSSRYLVKRTGEKVFLECVQDMDHENMFWYRQDPGLGLRLIYFSYDVKMKEKGDIPEGYSVSREKKERFSLILESASTNQTSMYLCASRTSGANEQFFGPGTRLTVL.